The source of this T cell receptor beta chain is a study of breast tumors, draining lymph nodes, adjacent tissues. Notes on this clonotype: Antigen: not known.

One entry per CDR3 protein, called by TCRdb with MiXCR from the multiplex PCR reads. The sample lists tens of thousands of distinct CDR3 sequences, over 55% occurring once. V was cut by 11 bases and J by 6 bases, with 15 bases left in between. Germline V gene sequence: CDR1 MNHEY, CDR2 SVGAGI. The CDR3 has 12 residues. Notes on the study in general: Tumor T cell lymph node origin was a supported hypothesis, not proven. Compared with basal-like, luminal-like tumors shared significantly more repertoire with nontumor tissue. Tumor repertoires ranked between lymph nodes and nontumor tissue in diversity, with V and J gene preferences.

Input material: breast tumor tissue. The clonotype comes from a female donor with breast cancer. Some clones in this sample may be carry-over from other donors' samples. This chain links TRBV6-5 with TRBJ2-3, with TRBD1 as a possible D gene (5 bases). The CDR3 protein is CAVGLPRDTQYF. Written as DNA, the CDR3 is TGTGCCGTGGGGCTCCCGAGGGATACGCAGTATTTT.